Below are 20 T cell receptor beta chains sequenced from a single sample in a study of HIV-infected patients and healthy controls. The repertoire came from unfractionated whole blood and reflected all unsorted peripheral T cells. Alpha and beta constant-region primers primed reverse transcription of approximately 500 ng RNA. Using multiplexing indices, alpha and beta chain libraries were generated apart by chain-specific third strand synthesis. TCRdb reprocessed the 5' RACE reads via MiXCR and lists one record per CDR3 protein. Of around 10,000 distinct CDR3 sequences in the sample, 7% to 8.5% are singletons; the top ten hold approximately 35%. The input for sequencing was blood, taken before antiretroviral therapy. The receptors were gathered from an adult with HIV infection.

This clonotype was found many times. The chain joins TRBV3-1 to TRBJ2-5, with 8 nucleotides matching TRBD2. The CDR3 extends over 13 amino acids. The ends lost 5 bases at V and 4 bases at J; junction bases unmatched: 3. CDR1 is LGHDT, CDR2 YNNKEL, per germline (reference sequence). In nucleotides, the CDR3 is TGTGCCAGCAGCGTTCGGGGGGGAGAGACCCAGTACTTC. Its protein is CASSVRGGETQYF.

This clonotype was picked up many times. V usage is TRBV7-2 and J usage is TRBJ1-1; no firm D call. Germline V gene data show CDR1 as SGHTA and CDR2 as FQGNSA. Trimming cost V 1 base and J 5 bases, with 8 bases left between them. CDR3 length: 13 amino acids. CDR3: CASSLGFYTEAFF. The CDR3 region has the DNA TGTGCCAGCAGCTTAGGGTTTTATACTGAAGCTTTCTTT.

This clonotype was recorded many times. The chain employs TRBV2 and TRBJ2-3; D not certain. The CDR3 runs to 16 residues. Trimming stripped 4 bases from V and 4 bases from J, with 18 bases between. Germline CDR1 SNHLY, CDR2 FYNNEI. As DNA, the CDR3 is TGTGCCAGCAGTGCCCACACTTATCTAATATCAGATACGCAGTATTTT. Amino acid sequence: CASSAHTYLISDTQYF.

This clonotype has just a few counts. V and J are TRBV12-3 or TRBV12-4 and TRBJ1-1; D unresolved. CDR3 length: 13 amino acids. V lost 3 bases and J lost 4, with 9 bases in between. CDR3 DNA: TGTGCCAGCAGTTTGAATTTAGTCACTGAAGCTTTCTTT. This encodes CASSLNLVTEAFF.

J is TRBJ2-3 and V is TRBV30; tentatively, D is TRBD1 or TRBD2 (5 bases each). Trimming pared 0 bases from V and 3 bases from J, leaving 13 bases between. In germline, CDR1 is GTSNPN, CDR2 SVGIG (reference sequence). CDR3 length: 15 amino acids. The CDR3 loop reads CAWSVLVSGTDTQYF. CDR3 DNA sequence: TGTGCCTGGAGTGTACTAGTCTCAGGGACAGATACGCAGTATTTT.

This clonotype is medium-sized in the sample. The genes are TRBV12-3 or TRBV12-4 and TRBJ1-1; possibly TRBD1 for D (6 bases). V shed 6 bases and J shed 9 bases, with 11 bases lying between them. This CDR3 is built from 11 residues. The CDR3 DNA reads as TGTGCCAGCAGCCTACAGGGTAAAGCTTTCTTT. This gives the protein CASSLQGKAFF.

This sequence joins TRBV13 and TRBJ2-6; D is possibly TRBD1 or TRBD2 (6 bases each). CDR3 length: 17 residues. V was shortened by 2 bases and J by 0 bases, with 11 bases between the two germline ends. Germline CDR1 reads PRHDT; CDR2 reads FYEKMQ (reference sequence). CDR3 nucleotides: TGTGCCAGCAGCTTATGGGGGGCAGACTCTGGGGCCAACGTCCTGACTTTC. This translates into CASSLWGADSGANVLTF.

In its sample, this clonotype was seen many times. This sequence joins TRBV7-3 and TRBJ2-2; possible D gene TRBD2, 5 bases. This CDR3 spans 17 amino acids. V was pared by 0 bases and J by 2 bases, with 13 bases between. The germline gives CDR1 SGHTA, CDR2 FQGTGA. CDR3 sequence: CASSLTGNPVNTGELFF. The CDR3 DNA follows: TGTGCCAGCAGCTTAACCGGGAACCCCGTAAACACCGGGGAGCTGTTTTTT.

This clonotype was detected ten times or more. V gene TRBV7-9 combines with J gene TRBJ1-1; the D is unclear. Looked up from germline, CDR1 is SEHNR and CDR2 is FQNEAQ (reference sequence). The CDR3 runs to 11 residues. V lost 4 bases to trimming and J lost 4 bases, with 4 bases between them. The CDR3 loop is CASSWTTEAFF. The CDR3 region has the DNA TGTGCCAGCAGCTGGACCACTGAAGCTTTCTTT.

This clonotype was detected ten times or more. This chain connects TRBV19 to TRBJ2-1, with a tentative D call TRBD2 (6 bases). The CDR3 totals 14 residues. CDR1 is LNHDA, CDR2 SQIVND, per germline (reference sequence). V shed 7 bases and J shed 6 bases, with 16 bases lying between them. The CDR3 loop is CASTLGGTPNEQFF. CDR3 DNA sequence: TGTGCCAGTACCCTGGGGGGAACCCCCAATGAGCAGTTCTTC.

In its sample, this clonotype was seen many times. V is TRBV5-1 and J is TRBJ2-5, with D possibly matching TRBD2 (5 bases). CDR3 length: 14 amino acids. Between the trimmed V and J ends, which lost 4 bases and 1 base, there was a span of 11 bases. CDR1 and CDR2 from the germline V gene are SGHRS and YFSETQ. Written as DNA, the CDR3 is TGCGCCAGCAGCGCACCGGACTCCCAAGAGACCCAGTACTTC. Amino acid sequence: CASSAPDSQETQYF.

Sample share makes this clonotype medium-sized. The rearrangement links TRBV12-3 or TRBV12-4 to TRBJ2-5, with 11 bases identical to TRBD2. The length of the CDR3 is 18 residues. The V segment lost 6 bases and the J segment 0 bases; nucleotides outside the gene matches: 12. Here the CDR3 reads CASSGPGLAVPYQETQYF. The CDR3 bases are TGTGCCAGCAGCGGTCCGGGACTAGCGGTCCCCTACCAAGAGACCCAGTACTTC.

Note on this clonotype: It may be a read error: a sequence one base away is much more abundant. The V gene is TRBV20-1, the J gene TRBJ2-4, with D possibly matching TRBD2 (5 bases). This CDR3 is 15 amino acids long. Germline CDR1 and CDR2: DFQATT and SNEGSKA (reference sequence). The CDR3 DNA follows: TGCAGTGCTAGAGAGGGGTTTCTAGCCAAAAACGTTCAGTACTTC. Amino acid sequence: CSAREGFLAKNVQYF.

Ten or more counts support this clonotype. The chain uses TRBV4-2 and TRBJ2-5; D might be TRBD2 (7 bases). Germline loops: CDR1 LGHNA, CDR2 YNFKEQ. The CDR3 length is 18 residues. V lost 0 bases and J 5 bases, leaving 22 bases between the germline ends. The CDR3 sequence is CASSQETGGPEDGETQYF. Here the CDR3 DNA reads TGTGCCAGCAGCCAAGAAACCGGGGGGCCGGAAGATGGGGAGACCCAGTACTTC.

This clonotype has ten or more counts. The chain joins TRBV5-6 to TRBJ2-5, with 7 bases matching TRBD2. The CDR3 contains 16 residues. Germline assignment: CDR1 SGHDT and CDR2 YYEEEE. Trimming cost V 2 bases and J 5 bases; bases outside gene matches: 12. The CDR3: CASSFAGVTPGETQYF. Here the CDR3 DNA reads TGTGCCAGCAGCTTCGCGGGGGTCACGCCGGGGGAGACCCAGTACTTC.

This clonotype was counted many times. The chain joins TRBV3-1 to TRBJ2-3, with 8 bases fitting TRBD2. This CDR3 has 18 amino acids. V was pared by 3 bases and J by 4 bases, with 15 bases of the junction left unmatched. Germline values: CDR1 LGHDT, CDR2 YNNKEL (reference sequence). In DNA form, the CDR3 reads TGTGCCAGCAGCCACCGACGAGTGGGGTCGGGGGGGGCAGATACGCAGTATTTT. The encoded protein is CASSHRRVGSGGADTQYF.

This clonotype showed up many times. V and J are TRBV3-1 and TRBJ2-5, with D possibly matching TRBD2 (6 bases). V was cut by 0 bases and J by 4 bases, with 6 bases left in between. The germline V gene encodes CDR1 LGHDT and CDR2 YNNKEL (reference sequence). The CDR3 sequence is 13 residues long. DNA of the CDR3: TGTGCCAGCAGCCAAGAGACTAGAGAGACCCAGTACTTC. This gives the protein CASSQETRETQYF.

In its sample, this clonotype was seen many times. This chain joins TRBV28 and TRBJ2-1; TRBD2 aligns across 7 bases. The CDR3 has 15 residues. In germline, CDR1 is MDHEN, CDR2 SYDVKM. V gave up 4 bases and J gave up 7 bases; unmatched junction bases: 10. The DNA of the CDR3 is TGTGCCAGCAGTTCCCCCCTGGGAGGGAGGAATGAGCAGTTCTTC. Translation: CASSSPLGGRNEQFF. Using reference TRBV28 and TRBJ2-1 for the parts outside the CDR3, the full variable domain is DVKVTQSSRYLVKRTGEKVFLECVQDMDHENMFWYRQDPGLGLRLIYFSYDVKMKEKGDIPEGYSVSREKKERFSLILESASTNQTSMYLCASSSPLGGRNEQFFGPGTRLTVL.

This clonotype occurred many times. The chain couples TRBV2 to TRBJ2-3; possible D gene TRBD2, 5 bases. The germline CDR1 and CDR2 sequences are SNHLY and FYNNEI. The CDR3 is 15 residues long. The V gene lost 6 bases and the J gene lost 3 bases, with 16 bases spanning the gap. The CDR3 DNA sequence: TGTGCCAGCAGCAACGGCCCCCCGGGAACAGATACGCAGTATTTT. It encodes CASSNGPPGTDTQYF.

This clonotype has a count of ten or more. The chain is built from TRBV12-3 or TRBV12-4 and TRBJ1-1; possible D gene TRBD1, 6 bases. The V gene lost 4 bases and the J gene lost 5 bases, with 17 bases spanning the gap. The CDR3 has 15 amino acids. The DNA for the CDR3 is TGTGCCAGCAGTTCCCCCGCGGGGGGCGGAACTGAAGCTTTCTTT. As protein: CASSSPAGGGTEAFF.